This T cell receptor (beta chain) comes out of a study of PD-1 blockade in classical Hodgkin lymphoma. Germline CDR1 SGHRS, CDR2 YFSETQ. This CDR3 is 16 amino acids long. The J segment lost 1 base and the V segment lost 6 bases, leaving 11 bases of the junction unmatched. Every single patient, without exception, relapsed after autologous stem cell transplantation, and brentuximab vedotin exposure varied. The data were produced by immunoSEQ multiplex PCR, yet TCRdb's version contains in-frame clones alone and is incomplete. The sample has approximately 58,000 clones; 75% to 95% are singletons. The sample here was peripheral blood mononuclear cells (PBMCs), taken before the second cycle of nivolumab. The chain carries TRBV5-1 and TRBJ2-3, with TRBD1 matching 7 bases. The receptor was isolated from a human donor with classical Hodgkin lymphoma. In nucleotides, the CDR3 is TGCGCCAGCATCCCCCAGGGGGTCGTTGGCACAGATACGCAGTATTTT. This translates into CASIPQGVVGTDTQYF.